This T cell receptor (beta chain) appears in the sequencing data of a study of OX40 agonist ivuxolimab in advanced cancers. Data came from immunoSEQ multiplex PCR; TCRdb stores just in-frame clones and leaves some out. Here the sample spans some 41,000 clones, 85% to 90% being singletons. Trimming removed 0 bases at V and 5 bases at J, with 11 bases between. The germline V gene has CDR1 SGDLS and CDR2 YYNGEE. The CDR3 has 15 amino acids. Sample: CD4+ or CD8+ T cells sorted from blood, taken in a trial of the OX40 agonist ivuxolimab. The source of this sequence is an adult with an advanced solid tumor such as melanoma, head and neck, liver or kidney cancer. The V call is TRBV9, the J call TRBJ2-2; D possibly corresponds to TRBD2 (5 bases). CDR3 nucleotide sequence: TGTGCCAGCAGCGTAGCCGGGAAGAATACCGGGGAGCTGTTTTTT. This encodes CASSVAGKNTGELFF.